This T cell receptor beta chain originates from a study of blood T cell repertoires in COVID-19. The V and J ends lost 10 bases and 4 bases respectively, with 11 bases between them. Germline CDR1 MNHEY, CDR2 SMNVEV (reference sequence). The CDR3 is made up of 12 amino acids. As originally analysed: The authors estimated nucleated cell counts from reference gene primer amplification. Method: immunoSEQ multiplex PCR; TCRdb's copy keeps in-frame clones and lacks some. The DNA was the basis for D and trimming; V, J and clone size are from that table. The repertoire holds 130,000 or so clones, with over 75% as singletons.

The sequencing sample was made of peripheral blood. The sequence derives from a man aged 45-65 years with acute or convalescent COVID-19. The chain recombines TRBV27 with TRBJ1-5; D ambiguous. CDR3: CATQSGNQPQHF. Here the CDR3 DNA reads TGTGCCACCCAGAGCGGGAATCAGCCCCAGCATTTT.